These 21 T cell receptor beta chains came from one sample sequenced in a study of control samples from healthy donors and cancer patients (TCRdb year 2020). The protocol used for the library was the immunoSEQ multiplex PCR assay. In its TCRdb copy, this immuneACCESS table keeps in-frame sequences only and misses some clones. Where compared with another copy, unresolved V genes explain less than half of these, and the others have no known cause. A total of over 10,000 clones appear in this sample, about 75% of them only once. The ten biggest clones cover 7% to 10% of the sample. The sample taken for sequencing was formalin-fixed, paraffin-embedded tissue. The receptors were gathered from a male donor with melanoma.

This chain's CDR3 is CAWSVLAGVEETQYF. The CDR3 nucleotides read TGTGCCTGGAGTGTACTAGCGGGGGTTGAAGAGACCCAGTACTTC. The chain joins TRBV30 to TRBJ2-5; 11 bases are a match to TRBD2. Per the germline V gene, CDR1 is GTSNPN and CDR2 is SVGIG (reference sequence). The V and J ends lost 0 bases and 3 bases, in that order; junction bases with no gene match: 3. CDR3 length: 15 amino acids.

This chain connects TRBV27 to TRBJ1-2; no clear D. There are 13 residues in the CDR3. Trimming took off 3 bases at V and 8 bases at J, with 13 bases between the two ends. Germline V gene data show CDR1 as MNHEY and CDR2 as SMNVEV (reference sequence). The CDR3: CASSFAWMEGYTF. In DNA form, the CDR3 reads TGTGCCAGCAGTTTTGCTTGGATGGAAGGCTACACCTTC.

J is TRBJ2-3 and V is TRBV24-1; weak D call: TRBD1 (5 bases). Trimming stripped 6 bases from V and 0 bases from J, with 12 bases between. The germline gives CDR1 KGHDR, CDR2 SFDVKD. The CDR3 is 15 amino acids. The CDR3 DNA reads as TGTGCCACCAGTTCGCGACAGACAAGCACAGATACGCAGTATTTT. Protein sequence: CATSSRQTSTDTQYF.

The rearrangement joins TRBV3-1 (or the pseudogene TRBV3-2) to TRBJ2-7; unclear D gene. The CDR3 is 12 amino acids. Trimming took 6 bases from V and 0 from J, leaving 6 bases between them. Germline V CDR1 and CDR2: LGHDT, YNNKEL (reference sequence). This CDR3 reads CASRSSSYEQYF. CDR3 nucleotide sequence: TGTGCCAGCAGGTCTAGCTCCTACGAGCAGTACTTC.

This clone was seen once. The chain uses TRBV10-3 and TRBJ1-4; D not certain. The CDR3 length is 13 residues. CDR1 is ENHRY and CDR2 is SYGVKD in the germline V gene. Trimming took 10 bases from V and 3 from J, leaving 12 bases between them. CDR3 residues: CATAGGANEKLFF. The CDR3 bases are TGTGCCACCGCAGGAGGAGCTAATGAAAAACTGTTTTTT.

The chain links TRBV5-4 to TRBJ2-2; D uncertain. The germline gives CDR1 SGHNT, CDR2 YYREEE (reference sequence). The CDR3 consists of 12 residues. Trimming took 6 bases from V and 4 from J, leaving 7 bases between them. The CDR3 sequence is CASTTSTGELFF. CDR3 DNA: TGTGCCAGCACTACATCCACCGGGGAGCTGTTTTTT. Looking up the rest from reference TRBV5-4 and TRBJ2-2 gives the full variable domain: ETGVTQSPTHLIKTRGQQVTLRCSSQSGHNTVSWYQQALGQGPQFIFQYYREEENGRGNFPPRFSGLQFPNYSSELNVNALELDDSALYLCASTTSTGELFFGEGSRLTVL.

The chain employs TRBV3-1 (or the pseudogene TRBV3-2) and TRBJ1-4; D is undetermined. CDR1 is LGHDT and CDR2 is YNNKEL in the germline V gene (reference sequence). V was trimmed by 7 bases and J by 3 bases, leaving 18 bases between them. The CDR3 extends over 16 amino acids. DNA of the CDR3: TGTGCCAGCACCTTCTCCTGCTCAGGTCCTAATGAAAAACTGTTTTTT. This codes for CASTFSCSGPNEKLFF.

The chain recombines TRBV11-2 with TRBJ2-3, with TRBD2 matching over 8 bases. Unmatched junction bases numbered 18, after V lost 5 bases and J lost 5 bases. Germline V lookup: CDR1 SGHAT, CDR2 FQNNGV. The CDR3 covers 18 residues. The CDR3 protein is CASSPGLVRGGLGDTQYF. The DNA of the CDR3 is TGTGCCAGCAGCCCAGGATTGGTACGGGGGGGCCTTGGAGATACGCAGTATTTT.

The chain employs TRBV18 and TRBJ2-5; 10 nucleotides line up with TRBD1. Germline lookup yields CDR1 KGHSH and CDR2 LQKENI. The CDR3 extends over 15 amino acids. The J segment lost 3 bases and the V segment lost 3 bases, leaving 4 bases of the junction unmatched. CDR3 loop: CASSPRQGAEETQYF. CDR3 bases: TGTGCCAGCTCACCTAGACAGGGGGCAGAAGAGACCCAGTACTTC.

The CDR3 DNA is TGCGCCAGCAGCGGCCGGGGACAGGGGGCCGGGGAGCTGTTTTTT. Its protein is CASSGRGQGAGELFF. The chain has TRBV5-1 and TRBJ2-2; 11 bases fit TRBD1. J was trimmed by 6 bases and V by 4 bases; bases with no gene match: 5. The CDR3 has 15 residues. Germline V lookup: CDR1 SGHRS, CDR2 YFSETQ.

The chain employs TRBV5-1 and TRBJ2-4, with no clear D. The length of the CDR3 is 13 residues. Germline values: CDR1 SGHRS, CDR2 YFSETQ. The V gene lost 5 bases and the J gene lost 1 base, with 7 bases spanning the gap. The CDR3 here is CASRRDAKNIQYF. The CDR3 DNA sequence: TGCGCCAGCAGAAGGGATGCCAAAAACATTCAGTACTTC.

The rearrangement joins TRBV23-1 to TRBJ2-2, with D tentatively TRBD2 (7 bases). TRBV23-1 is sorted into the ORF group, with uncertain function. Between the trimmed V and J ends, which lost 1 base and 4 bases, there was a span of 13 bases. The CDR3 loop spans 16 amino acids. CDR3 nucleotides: TGCGCCAGCAGTCAATGGGAGGGGGATCCCACCGGGGAGCTGTTTTTT. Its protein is CASSQWEGDPTGELFF.

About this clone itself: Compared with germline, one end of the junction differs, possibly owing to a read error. CDR3: CATSDLDIRTTTNYDYTF. DNA of the CDR3: TGTGCCACCAGTGATTTGGATATTCGGACAACAACAAACTATGACTACACCTTC. The rearrangement uses TRBV24-1 and TRBJ1-2; TRBD1 is a possible D gene (5 bases). The length of the CDR3 is 18 residues. Germline CDR1 reads KGHDR; CDR2 reads SFDVKD.

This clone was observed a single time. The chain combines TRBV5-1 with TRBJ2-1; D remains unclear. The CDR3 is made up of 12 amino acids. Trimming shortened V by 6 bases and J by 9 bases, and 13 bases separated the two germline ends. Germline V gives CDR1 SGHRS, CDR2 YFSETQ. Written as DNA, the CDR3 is TGCGCCAGCAACCCGACGCGGAGTGAGCAGTTCTTC. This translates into CASNPTRSEQFF.

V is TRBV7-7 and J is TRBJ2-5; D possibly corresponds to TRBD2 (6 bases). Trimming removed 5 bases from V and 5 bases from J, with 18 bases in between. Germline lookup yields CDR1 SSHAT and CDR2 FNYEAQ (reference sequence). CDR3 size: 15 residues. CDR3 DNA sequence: TGTGCCAGCAGCCTCCAAGACAGTGGAGGGGAGACCCAGTACTTC. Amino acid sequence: CASSLQDSGGETQYF. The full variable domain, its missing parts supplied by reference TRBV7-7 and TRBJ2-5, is GAGVSQSPRYKVTKRGQDVTLRCDPISSHATLYWYQQALGQGPEFLTYFNYEAQPDKSGLPSDRFSAERPEGSISTLTIQRTEQRDSAMYRCASSLQDSGGETQYFGPGTRLLVL.

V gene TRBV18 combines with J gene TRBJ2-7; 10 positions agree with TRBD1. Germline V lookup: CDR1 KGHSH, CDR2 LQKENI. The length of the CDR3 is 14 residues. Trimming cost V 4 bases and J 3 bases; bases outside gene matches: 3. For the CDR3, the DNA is TGTGCCAGCTCACGGGACAGGGGTTACTACGAGCAGTACTTC. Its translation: CASSRDRGYYEQYF.

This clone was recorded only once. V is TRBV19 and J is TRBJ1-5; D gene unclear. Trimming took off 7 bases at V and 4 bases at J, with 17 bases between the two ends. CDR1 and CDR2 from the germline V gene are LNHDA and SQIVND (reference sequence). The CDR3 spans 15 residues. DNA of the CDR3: TGTGCCAGTACCGCAAATGGGAATTCAAATCAGCCCCAGCATTTT. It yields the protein CASTANGNSNQPQHF.

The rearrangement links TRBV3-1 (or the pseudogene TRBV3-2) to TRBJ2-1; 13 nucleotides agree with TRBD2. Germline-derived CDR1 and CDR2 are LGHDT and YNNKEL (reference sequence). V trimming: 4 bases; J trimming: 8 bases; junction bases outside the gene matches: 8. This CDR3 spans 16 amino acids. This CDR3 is CASSPLRLAGGHEQFF. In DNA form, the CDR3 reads TGTGCCAGCAGCCCCCTAAGACTAGCGGGGGGCCATGAGCAGTTCTTC.

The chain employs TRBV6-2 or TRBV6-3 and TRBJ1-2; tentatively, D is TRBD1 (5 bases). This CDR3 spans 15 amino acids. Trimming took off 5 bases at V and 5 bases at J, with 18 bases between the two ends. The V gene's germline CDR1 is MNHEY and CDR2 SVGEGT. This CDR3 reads CASSDAGREEYGYTF. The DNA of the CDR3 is TGTGCCAGCAGTGACGCGGGCAGGGAGGAATATGGCTACACCTTC.

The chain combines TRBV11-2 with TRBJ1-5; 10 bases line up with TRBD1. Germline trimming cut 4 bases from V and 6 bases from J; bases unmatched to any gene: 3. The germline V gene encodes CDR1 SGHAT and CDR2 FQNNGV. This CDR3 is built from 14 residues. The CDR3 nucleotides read TGTGCCAGCAGCTCCGGGACAGGGGTTCAGCCCCAGCATTTT. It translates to CASSSGTGVQPQHF.

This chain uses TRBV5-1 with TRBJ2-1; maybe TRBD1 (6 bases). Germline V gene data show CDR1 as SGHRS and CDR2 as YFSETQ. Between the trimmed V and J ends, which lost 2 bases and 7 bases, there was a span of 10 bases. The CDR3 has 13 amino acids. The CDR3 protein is CASSFSGENEQFF. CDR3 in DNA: TGCGCCAGCAGCTTTTCAGGGGAAAATGAGCAGTTCTTC.